This TCR beta chain was sequenced in a study of monozygotic twins with inflammatory bowel disease (dated by TCRdb to the late 2010s). For the wider study: In total, approximately 28 monozygotic twin pairs made up the full study: 19 Danish pairs, all IBD-discordant, plus nine German pairs, of which four were IBD-concordant and five were IBD-discordant. The search for disease-associated traits relied mainly on comparing IBD patients with their genetically identical healthy co-twins within discordant pairs. Each individual had, on average, about 151 000 unique TCRalpha sequences and 181 000 unique TCRbeta sequences available for analysis. What the work shows at the level of the full study, not this receptor alone: No single strong signal or clonotype linked to IBD turned up in the results, so the idea that one exists was not supported. A decrease in TCRbeta repertoire diversity, as measured by inverse Simpson index, was observed in IBD patients compared with their healthy co-twins. Different T cell subtypes could not be distinguished in the analysis. Because patients received different immunosuppressive treatments, the repertoires may have picked up extra background noise and variability between individuals. IBD patients shared fewer clonotypes with other individuals than healthy twins did, most markedly in patients showing signs of disease activity. No difference in repertoire similarity was observed between concordant and discordant twins, possibly owing to limited statistical power.

From each donor, a 2.5 ml peripheral blood sample was drawn into PAXgene tubes and stored at -80 degrees C. Without any T cell sorting, total RNA was extracted from whole blood using the PAXgene blood miRNA kit on an automated QIAcube. Peripheral blood from monozygotic twin pairs concordant or discordant for inflammatory bowel disease was subjected to deep TCRalpha and TCRbeta repertoire profiling with unique molecular barcoding. Smoking habits were recorded for all twin pairs, with individuals classified as current, former or never smokers. To prepare the library, 5' RACE was applied. The input for every TCR library was around 3,600 ng of total RNA. For each sample, cDNA synthesis was carried out in eight separate reactions using SMARTScribe reverse transcriptase. During cDNA synthesis, unique molecular identifiers containing a 6-nucleotide sample barcode were introduced by template switching. Amplification of TCRalpha and TCRbeta cDNA involved two nested PCRs of roughly 16 and 10 cycles, and each PCR was followed by bead purification. Before amplification, cDNA was treated with uracil DNA-glycosylase and purified using the QIAquick PCR purification kit. The second PCR added Illumina TruSeq-compatible adapters along with sample-specific barcodes. Library quality and concentration were assessed using TapeStation and Qubit, and 4.5 to 5.5 ng of each library was pooled. Pooled libraries were sequenced on an Illumina HiSeq2500 single-index Rapid Run with 2 x 100 bp reads and custom sequencing primers. From the authors' description of their analysis: MiGEC version 1.2.6 was used for UMI-based consensus assembly, which corrected PCR and sequencing errors. V(D)J alignment, clonotype assembly and CDR3 extraction were performed with MiXCR version 2.1.1. Normalisation of gene usage, clonotype sharing and MAIT/NKT TCR abundance was achieved by analysing the top 1000, 10 000 and 20 000 clonotypes per sample. Diversity was computed as the inverse Simpson index with the vegan R package after downsampling to 27 000 UMIs. Statistical testing used paired Mann-Whitney U tests on the discordant twin pairs and applied Benjamini-Hochberg correction for multiple testing. With the reads reprocessed by TCRdb, a single entry stands for each CDR3 protein sequence and no DNA is reported. TCRdb's processing, not the authors' own work, is the source of the V and J calls. The sample table holds about 160,000 distinct CDR3 sequences. Roughly 2.4% of the sample is in the top ten clones.

To note about this clonotype: Its antigen is still unknown.

Inclusive of the bounding cysteine and phenylalanine, the CDR3 is 14 residues long. No DNA was logged. The germline V gene specifies SGHRS as CDR1 and YFSETQ as CDR2. This TCR came from a human donor with ulcerative colitis or Crohn's disease, or a healthy co-twin of an affected twin (not recorded which). The material sequenced was blood. Recombination joined TRBV5-1 with TRBJ1-6. CDR3 loop: CASSLGDGGSTLHF.